This entry lists 11 T cell receptor beta chains sequenced from one sample in a study of response to subunit inactivated influenza vaccine. TCRdb called the RT-PCR reads again in MiXCR, with one record for every CDR3 protein. The profile shows roughly 150,000 distinct CDR3 sequences, roughly 10% of them singletons. The sample in question was non-naive T cells sorted from PBMCs, obtained roughly 6 weeks after vaccination. Source of these receptors: a man between 50 and 59 years old who received an inactivated influenza vaccine.

In its sample, this clonotype was seen a few times. This chain connects TRBV20-1 to TRBJ2-7; no firm D call. Trimming pared 3 bases from V and 3 bases from J, leaving 6 bases between. This CDR3 spans 11 amino acids. CDR1 is DFQATT and CDR2 is SNEGSKA in the germline V gene (reference sequence). In DNA form, the CDR3 reads TGCAGTGCTAGCCCCGACTACGAGCAGTACTTC. This sequence encodes CSASPDYEQYF.

The chain combines TRBV2 with TRBJ1-4; D unclear. Per germline, CDR1 SNHLY and CDR2 FYNNEI. Trimming left V 8 bases short and J 0 bases short, with 13 bases between. The CDR3 runs to 15 residues. The CDR3 DNA reads as TGTGCCAGCCGCGACCATTGGGCAACTAATGAAAAACTGTTTTTT. This encodes CASRDHWATNEKLFF.

Many counts were recorded for this clonotype. The V call is TRBV4-2, the J call TRBJ2-3, with 8 bases that match TRBD2. V lost 7 bases, J lost 4 bases, and 7 bases stayed unmatched. Per germline, CDR1 LGHNA and CDR2 YNFKEQ. The CDR3 length is 14 residues. In DNA, the CDR3 is TGTGCCAGCAACAGCGGGAGTTGGGCAGATACGCAGTATTTT. Its protein product is CASNSGSWADTQYF.

This clonotype was counted between two and nine times. The CDR3 DNA reads as TGTGCCAGCAGTACATACCCGACAGGGGGCGCAAATGGCTACACCTTC. Amino acid sequence: CASSTYPTGGANGYTF. The chain employs TRBV6-1 and TRBJ1-2, with 10 bases identical to TRBD1. Germline assignment: CDR1 MNHNS and CDR2 SASEGT. The V segment lost 5 bases and the J segment 6 bases; nucleotides outside the gene matches: 12. The length of the CDR3 is 16 residues.

This clonotype was recorded at least ten times. This chain links TRBV15 with TRBJ2-3; the D is unclear. Trimming took 0 bases from V and 4 from J, leaving 11 bases between them. Germline V gives CDR1 LNHNV, CDR2 YYDKDF (reference sequence). The CDR3 extends over 15 amino acids. Here the CDR3 reads CATSRDTYGADTQYF. CDR3 DNA sequence: TGTGCCACCAGCAGAGATACTTACGGAGCAGATACGCAGTATTTT.

On this clonotype: One end of the junction does not line up with germline, which may come from a read error. The chain carries TRBV20-1 and TRBJ1-5; the D is unclear. Germline CDR1 is DFQATT and CDR2 is SNEGSKA (reference sequence). CDR3 size: 13 residues. As DNA, the CDR3 is TGCAGTGCGTCAGAGAATAGCAAACAGCCCCAGCATTTT. Translated, it gives CSASENSKQPQHF.

The chain uses TRBV20-1 and TRBJ2-7, with 7 nucleotides matching TRBD1. The germline gives CDR1 DFQATT, CDR2 SNEGSKA (reference sequence). V lost 0 bases and J lost 5; bases outside the gene matches: 10. This CDR3 has 15 residues. CDR3 sequence (DNA): TGCAGTGCTAGAGATCGAATTCGACAGGGAAACGAGCAGTACTTC. Encoded protein: CSARDRIRQGNEQYF.

This clonotype came up a few times. V gene TRBV7-2 combines with J gene TRBJ1-5; D is unclear. CDR3 length: 13 amino acids. Trimming pared 2 bases from V and 3 bases from J, leaving 5 bases between. Germline lookup yields CDR1 SGHTA and CDR2 FQGNSA. The CDR3 nucleotides read TGTGCCAGCAGCTTAAGCACCAATCAGCCCCAGCATTTT. As protein: CASSLSTNQPQHF.

This clonotype was seen more than once but under ten times. The V call is TRBV30, the J call TRBJ1-5; D is perhaps TRBD1 (5 bases). Trimming shortened V by 1 base and J by 4 bases, and 8 bases separated the two germline ends. The CDR3 is 13 amino acids. The germline V gene encodes CDR1 GTSNPN and CDR2 SVGIG (reference sequence). CDR3 sequence (DNA): TGTGCCTGGAGTGGGGGCTGGAATCAGCCCCAGCATTTT. This translates into CAWSGGWNQPQHF.

This clonotype was counted many times. This chain joins TRBV7-9 and TRBJ2-5; D may be TRBD1 (5 bases). Germline CDR1 SEHNR, CDR2 FQNEAQ (reference sequence). V lost 8 bases and J lost 1, with 8 bases in between. The length of the CDR3 is 12 residues. CDR3 bases: TGTGCCAGCGCAGGGCTCCAAGAGACCCAGTACTTC. The encoded protein is CASAGLQETQYF.

This clonotype showed up just a few times. The chain combines TRBV12-3 or TRBV12-4 with TRBJ1-5; D is possibly TRBD1 (6 bases). The length of the CDR3 is 14 residues. The V gene lost 6 bases and the J gene lost 0 bases, with 9 bases spanning the gap. This CDR3 is CASRDSFSNQPQHF. The CDR3 DNA reads as TGTGCCAGCAGGGACAGCTTTAGCAATCAGCCCCAGCATTTT.